Listed below are T cell receptor beta chains from one sample, sequenced in a study of cytomegalovirus exposure and HLA in healthy donors. Clones were sequenced by immunoSEQ multiplex PCR, and TCRdb holds only the in-frame ones, with some missing. This sample has over 150,000 clones; about four fifths occur once, and the top ten carry roughly 7.4%. Sequenced material: PBMCs. Receptor source: a male donor in good health and CMV-seropositive. Each CDR3 is given with its conserved first and last residue. The D gene is left open where the match is weak. Clone size is shown for a subset of rows, as once, few, many or a class of expanded clone.

. TRBJ1-6 . TRBV2 TGTGCCAGCAGGGTCGGGACTCACTCCTATAATTCACCCCTCCACTTT CASRVGTHSYNSPLHF
. TRBJ1-2 TRBD1 TRBV15 TGTGCCACCAGCACATGGGACAGGGCCTATGGCTACACCTTC CATSTWDRAYGYTF
. TRBJ1-1 . TRBV5-1 TGCGCCAGCAGCCGGACGGGGGGTAACGAAGCTTTCTTT CASSRTGGNEAFF
. TRBJ2-7 TRBD1 TRBV30 TGTGCCTCGCTGACAGGGAATTCGGGCTCCTACGAGCAGTACTTC CASLTGNSGSYEQYF
. TRBJ2-5 TRBD1 TRBV10-1 TGCGCCAGCTGTCCGGGACAGGGGGCTGAAGAGACCCAGTACTTC CASCPGQGAEETQYF
. TRBJ2-1 TRBD2 TRBV5-4 TGTGCCAGCAGCTTGTCTAGCGGGGGGTACAATGAGCAGTTCTTC CASSLSSGGYNEQFF
. TRBJ2-1 TRBD1 TRBV5-1 TGCGCCAGCAGCCTGGGGACAGGGGGCACCTACAATGAGCAGTTCTTC CASSLGTGGTYNEQFF
once TRBJ2-3 . TRBV12-5 TGTGCTAGTGGTGTGAAACAGGGTAGCACAGATACGCAGTATTTT CASGVKQGSTDTQYF
. TRBJ2-1 TRBD1 TRBV15 TGTGCCACCGCCTCCCCTTACGGGACAGGGATCTACAATGAGCAGTTCTTC CATASPYGTGIYNEQFF
once TRBJ2-2 . TRBV19 TGTGCCAGTAGTGCGGGACGGAACACCGGGGAGCTGTTTTTT CASSAGRNTGELFF
. TRBJ2-5 . TRBV1 TGCACCAGCAGCCAACCCCCGGGGGGCGAGACCCAGTACTTC CTSSQPPGGETQYF
. TRBJ2-5 TRBD1 TRBV30 TGTGCCTGGAGTGGGGGACAGGGTGGCTCGCAGACCCAGTACTTC CAWSGGQGGSQTQYF
. TRBJ1-3 . TRBV2 TGTGCCAGCATTCCTGTTGCGTCTGGAAACACCATATATTTT CASIPVASGNTIYF